This TCR beta chain came from a study of T cell responses to AZD1222 COVID-19 vaccine. Findings and limits, study-wide: Nearly half of spike-specific TCRs reportedly target unmutated variant regions. The study found Spike-specific TCR breadth and depth rose after two AZD1222 doses. Among the donors, most were white British and more were female, and clonal diversity was possibly underestimated.

About this clone: Its antigen is currently unknown.

The assay was immunoSEQ multiplex PCR, and TCRdb's table has in-frame clones only and misses some. Among about 180,000 clones listed, roughly 91% were seen once. V shed 0 bases and J shed 5 bases, with 6 bases lying between them. There are 13 residues in the CDR3. CDR1 and CDR2 from the germline V gene are SGHRS and YFSETQ. The sequencing here drew on peripheral blood, taken 28 days after the second AZD1222 dose. This TCR came from an adult who received the AZD1222 COVID-19 vaccine. This chain uses TRBV5-1 with TRBJ1-5; D ambiguous. CDR3 in amino acids: CASSLDIDQPQHF. Written as DNA, the CDR3 is TGCGCCAGCAGCTTGGATATTGATCAGCCCCAGCATTTT. The complete variable domain, with remaining parts taken from reference TRBV5-1 and TRBJ1-5, reads KAGVTQTPRYLIKTRGQQVTLSCSPISGHRSVSWYQQTPGQGLQFLFEYFSETQRNKGNFPGRFSGRQFSNSRSEMNVSTLELGDSALYLCASSLDIDQPQHFGDGTRLSIL.